Below are 11 T cell receptor beta chains sequenced from a single sample in a study of radiotherapy plus CTLA-4 blockade in lung cancer. Method: immunoSEQ multiplex PCR; TCRdb's copy keeps in-frame clones and lacks some. The table shows some 62,000 clones, with around three quarters occurring only once. The input for sequencing was peripheral blood, taken from a patient treated with radiotherapy plus ipilimumab. The receptor set was obtained from a human donor with non-small cell lung cancer who had a complete response to radiotherapy plus ipilimumab.

This sequence joins TRBV30 and TRBJ2-2; D unclear. The CDR3 consists of 15 residues. In germline, CDR1 is GTSNPN, CDR2 SVGIG (reference sequence). V lost 3 bases and J lost 4, with 15 bases in between. The DNA for the CDR3 is TGTGCCTGGAGGGTATCAGTATGGCGCACCGGGGAGCTGTTTTTT. Residues: CAWRVSVWRTGELFF.

As DNA, the CDR3 is TGCGCCAGCCACGTGGGGACAGGCACAGATACGCAGTATTTT. It translates to CASHVGTGTDTQYF. The genes are TRBV5-1 and TRBJ2-3; TRBD1 aligns across 7 bases. V was clipped by 7 bases and J by 1 base; unmatched bases: 6. This CDR3 spans 14 amino acids. CDR1 is SGHRS and CDR2 is YFSETQ in the germline V gene.

The chain joins TRBV18 to TRBJ2-7; 7 bases line up with TRBD1. Unmatched junction bases numbered 8, after V lost 6 bases and J lost 0 bases. This CDR3 comprises 15 residues. The germline CDR1 and CDR2 sequences are KGHSH and LQKENI. The DNA of the CDR3 is TGTGCCAGCTCCCAAGGCAGGGGGAGCTCCTACGAGCAGTACTTC. Its protein is CASSQGRGSSYEQYF.

This clone has just a few counts. The chain has TRBV7-9 and TRBJ2-7; 12 bases map to TRBD2. V dropped 5 bases and J dropped 2; count of bases not matched to a gene: 4. Looked up from germline, CDR1 is SEHNR and CDR2 is FQNEAQ (reference sequence). There are 15 residues in the CDR3. The CDR3, as DNA: TGTGCCAGCAGCGAGGGACTAGCGGGTACCTACGAGCAGTACGTC. Residues: CASSEGLAGTYEQYV.

This sequence joins TRBV11-3 and TRBJ2-7; TRBD1 aligns across 9 bases. Germline V gene sequence: CDR1 SGHNT, CDR2 YENEEA. J was trimmed by 9 bases and V by 5 bases; bases with no gene match: 5. This CDR3 is built from 12 residues. The DNA of the CDR3 is TGTGCCAGCAGCGGGACAGGGCTTTTGCAGTACTTC. Protein sequence: CASSGTGLLQYF.

In regard to this clone: Other nucleotide sequences in the sample specify the same CDR3. V gene TRBV5-8 combines with J gene TRBJ2-6; 7 nucleotides align to TRBD2. The CDR3 runs to 16 residues. Germline loops: CDR1 SGHTS, CDR2 YDEGEE. J gave up 4 bases and V 4 bases, and 8 bases lay outside the gene matches. The CDR3 here is CASSHWGGPGANVLTF. For the CDR3, the DNA is TGTGCCAGCAGCCATTGGGGGGGTCCCGGGGCCAACGTCCTGACTTTC.

J is TRBJ1-2 and V is TRBV30; 11 bases are shared with TRBD1. The CDR3 spans 15 residues. With V trimmed by 3 bases and J by 4 bases, 7 bases remained unmatched. Germline CDR1 and CDR2: GTSNPN and SVGIG (reference sequence). DNA of the CDR3: TGTGCCTGGAGGGGACAGGGGGTTGGTAGCTATGGCTACACCTTC. It translates to CAWRGQGVGSYGYTF.

The chain combines TRBV11-2 with TRBJ1-2, with D unclear. The CDR3 length is 11 residues. Germline loops: CDR1 SGHAT, CDR2 FQNNGV. The V and J ends lost 1 base and 13 bases respectively, with 10 bases between them. The CDR3 reads CASSLAAGSTF. The CDR3 coding sequence is TGTGCCAGCAGCTTAGCGGCAGGTTCCACCTTC.

The rearrangement joins TRBV11-2 to TRBJ1-2, with 8 bases matching TRBD1. After removal of 1 base from V and 6 bases from J, the junction contained 7 bases not matched to a gene. In germline, CDR1 is SGHAT, CDR2 FQNNGV. The length of the CDR3 is 15 residues. CDR3 DNA: TGTGCCAGCAGCTTAGTTCGGACAGGGACAAATGGCTACACCTTC. Protein sequence: CASSLVRTGTNGYTF.

This clone has just one count. This chain uses TRBV7-2 with TRBJ2-7; 9 nucleotides agree with TRBD1. Germline trimming cut 3 bases from V and 3 bases from J; bases unmatched to any gene: 3. The CDR3 has 14 residues. The germline V gene has CDR1 SGHTA and CDR2 FQGNSA. CDR3 region: CASSFGTGLYEQYV. CDR3 DNA: TGTGCCAGCAGCTTCGGGACAGGGCTCTACGAGCAGTACGTC.

The J gene is TRBJ1-5, the V gene TRBV19; D ambiguous. CDR1 and CDR2 from the germline V gene are LNHDA and SQIVND (reference sequence). The CDR3 runs to 16 residues. With 3 bases removed from V and 0 bases from J, the gap between germline ends came to 12 bases. CDR3 sequence reads: CASSIAVIYSNQPQHF. The CDR3, as DNA: TGTGCCAGTAGTATCGCCGTGATTTATAGCAATCAGCCCCAGCATTTT.